Below are 5 T cell receptor beta chains sequenced from a single sample in a study of blood T cell repertoires in COVID-19. Data came from immunoSEQ multiplex PCR; TCRdb stores just in-frame clones and leaves some out. The repertoire consists of around 240,000 clones, with around 80% occurring once and the leading ten covering under 1.5%. The specimen sequenced was peripheral blood. The receptors come from a woman in her forties who had recovered from COVID-19.

This chain links TRBV6-5 with TRBJ1-2, with D unresolved. V lost 4 bases, J lost 1 base, and 13 bases lay in between. Germline CDR1 reads MNHEY; CDR2 reads SVGAGI. This CDR3 region has 15 residues. The CDR3 is CASSSVAVRNYGYTF. The CDR3 DNA is TGTGCCAGCAGTTCGGTTGCGGTGCGTAACTATGGCTACACCTTC.

This chain connects TRBV5-6 to TRBJ2-1; D perhaps matches TRBD2 (5 bases). Germline V gene lookup returns CDR1 SGHDT and CDR2 YYEEEE. The CDR3 is 15 residues long. V lost 4 bases to trimming and J lost 6 bases, with 17 bases between them. The CDR3 spells CASSKHGLSRNEQFF. Here the CDR3 DNA reads TGTGCCAGCAGCAAACATGGACTCTCCCGCAATGAGCAGTTCTTC.

This rearrangement joins TRBV14 to TRBJ1-1, with no clear D. This CDR3 is 12 amino acids long. V was cut by 1 base and J by 6 bases, with 6 bases left in between. In germline, CDR1 is SGHDN, CDR2 FVKESK. CDR3 sequence reads: CASSQVGPEAFF. The CDR3 DNA follows: TGTGCCAGCAGCCAAGTCGGTCCTGAAGCTTTCTTT.

The genes are TRBV6-2 or TRBV6-3 and TRBJ2-2, with TRBD1 matching over 10 bases. CDR1 and CDR2 (germline): MNHEY, SVGEGT. This CDR3 is 13 amino acids long. V trimming: 2 bases; J trimming: 12 bases; junction bases outside the gene matches: 3. The CDR3 reads CASSYTGQGKLFF. CDR3 nucleotides: TGTGCCAGCAGTTACACGGGACAGGGGAAGCTGTTTTTT.

The V and J genes are TRBV19 and TRBJ1-5; D call uncertain. V was cut by 3 bases and J by 7 bases, with 10 bases left in between. Germline assignment: CDR1 LNHDA and CDR2 SQIVND (reference sequence). This CDR3 spans 13 amino acids. The DNA for the CDR3 is TGTGCCAGTAGTATTTCCCTAGCCCAGCCCCAGCATTTT. This sequence encodes CASSISLAQPQHF.